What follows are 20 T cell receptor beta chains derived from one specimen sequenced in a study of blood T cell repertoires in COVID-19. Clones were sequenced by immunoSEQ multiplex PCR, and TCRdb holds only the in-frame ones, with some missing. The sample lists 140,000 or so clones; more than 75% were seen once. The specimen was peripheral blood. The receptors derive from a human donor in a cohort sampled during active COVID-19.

CDR3 in amino acids: CASSPGTGGVDTQYF. Here the CDR3 DNA reads TGTGCCAGCAGCCCAGGGACAGGGGGCGTGGATACGCAGTATTTT. V usage is TRBV11-3 and J usage is TRBJ2-3; 12 bases agree with TRBD1. The CDR3 length is 15 residues. Trimming at V came to 5 bases and at J to 6 bases, leaving 6 bases not matched to a gene. Germline CDR1 SGHNT, CDR2 YENEEA.

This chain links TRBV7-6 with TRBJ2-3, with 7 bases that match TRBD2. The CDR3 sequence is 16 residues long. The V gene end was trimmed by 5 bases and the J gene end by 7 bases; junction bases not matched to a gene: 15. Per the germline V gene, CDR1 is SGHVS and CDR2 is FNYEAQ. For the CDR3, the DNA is TGTGCCAGCAGCCCCGGGGAGGGACGCCTCTCTAATACGCAGTATTTT. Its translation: CASSPGEGRLSNTQYF.

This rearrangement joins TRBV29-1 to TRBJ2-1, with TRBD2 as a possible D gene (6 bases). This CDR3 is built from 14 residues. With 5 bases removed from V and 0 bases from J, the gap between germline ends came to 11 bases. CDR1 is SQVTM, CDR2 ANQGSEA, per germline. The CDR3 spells CSVSGPSSYNEQFF. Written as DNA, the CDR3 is TGCAGCGTTAGCGGGCCGAGCTCCTACAATGAGCAGTTCTTC.

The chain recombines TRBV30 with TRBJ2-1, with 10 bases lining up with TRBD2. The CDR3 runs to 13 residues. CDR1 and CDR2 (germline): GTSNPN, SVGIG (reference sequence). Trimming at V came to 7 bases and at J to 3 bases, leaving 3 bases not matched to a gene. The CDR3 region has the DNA TGTGCCTTGTCTAGCGGGAGCTACAATGAGCAGTTCTTC. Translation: CALSSGSYNEQFF.

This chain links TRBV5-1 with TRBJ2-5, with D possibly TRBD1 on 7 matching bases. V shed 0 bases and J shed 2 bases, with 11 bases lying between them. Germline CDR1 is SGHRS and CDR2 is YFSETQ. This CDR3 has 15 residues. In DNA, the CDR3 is TGCGCCAGCAGCTTGGAGGCAGGGGGGCAAGAGACCCAGTACTTC. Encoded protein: CASSLEAGGQETQYF.

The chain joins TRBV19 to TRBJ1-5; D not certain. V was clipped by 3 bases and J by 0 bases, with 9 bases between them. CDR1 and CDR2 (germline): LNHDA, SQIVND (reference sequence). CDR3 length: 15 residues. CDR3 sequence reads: CASSIQHYSNQPQHF. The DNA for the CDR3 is TGTGCCAGTAGTATTCAACATTATAGCAATCAGCCCCAGCATTTT.

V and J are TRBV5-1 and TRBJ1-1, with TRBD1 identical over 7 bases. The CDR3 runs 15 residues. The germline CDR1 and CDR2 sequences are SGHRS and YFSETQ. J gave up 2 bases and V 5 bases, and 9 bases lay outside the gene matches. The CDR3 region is CASRRRDSKNTEAFF. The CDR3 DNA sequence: TGCGCCAGCAGACGACGGGACAGCAAAAACACTGAAGCTTTCTTT. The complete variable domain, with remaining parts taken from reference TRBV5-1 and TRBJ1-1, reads KAGVTQTPRYLIKTRGQQVTLSCSPISGHRSVSWYQQTPGQGLQFLFEYFSETQRNKGNFPGRFSGRQFSNSRSEMNVSTLELGDSALYLCASRRRDSKNTEAFFGQGTRLTVV.

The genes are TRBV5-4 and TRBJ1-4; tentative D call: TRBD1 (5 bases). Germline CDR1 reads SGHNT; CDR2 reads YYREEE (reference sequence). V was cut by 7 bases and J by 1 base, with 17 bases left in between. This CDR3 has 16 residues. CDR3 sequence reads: CASGRTGGLTNEKLFF. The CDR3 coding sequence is TGTGCCAGCGGCCGGACGGGGGGGTTAACTAATGAAAAACTGTTTTTT.

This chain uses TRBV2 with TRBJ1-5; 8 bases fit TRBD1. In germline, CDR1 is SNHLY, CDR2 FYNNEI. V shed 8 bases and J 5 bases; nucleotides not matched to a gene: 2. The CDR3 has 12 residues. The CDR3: CASDRGDQPQHF. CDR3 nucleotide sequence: TGTGCCAGCGACAGGGGAGATCAGCCCCAGCATTTT.

For the CDR3, the DNA is TGTGCCAGCAGTGCGTTTTTGGGAGGCCAACGGTTCAATGAGCAGTTCTTC. Translation: CASSAFLGGQRFNEQFF. V and J are TRBV2 and TRBJ2-1, with a weak D call TRBD2 (6 bases). CDR3 length: 17 residues. Per the germline V gene, CDR1 is SNHLY and CDR2 is FYNNEI. Between the trimmed V and J ends, which lost 4 bases and 6 bases, there was a span of 22 bases.

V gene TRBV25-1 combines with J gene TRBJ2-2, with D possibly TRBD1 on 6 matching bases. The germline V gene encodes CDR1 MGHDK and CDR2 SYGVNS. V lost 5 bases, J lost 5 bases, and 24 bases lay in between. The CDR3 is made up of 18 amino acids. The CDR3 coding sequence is TGTGCCAGCAGTCCAGACCTGGCCAGGGGCGATAGGACCGGGGAGCTGTTTTTT. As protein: CASSPDLARGDRTGELFF.

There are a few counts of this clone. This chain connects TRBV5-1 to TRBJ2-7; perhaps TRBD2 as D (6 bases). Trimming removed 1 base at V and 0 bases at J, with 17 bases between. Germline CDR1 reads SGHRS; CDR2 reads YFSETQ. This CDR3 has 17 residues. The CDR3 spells CASSLYPGPGSSYEQYF. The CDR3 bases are TGCGCCAGCAGCTTGTACCCAGGGCCCGGGAGCTCCTACGAGCAGTACTTC.

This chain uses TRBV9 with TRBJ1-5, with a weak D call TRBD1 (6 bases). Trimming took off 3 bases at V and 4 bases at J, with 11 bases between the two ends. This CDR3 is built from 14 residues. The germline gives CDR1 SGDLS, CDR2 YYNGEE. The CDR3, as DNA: TGTGCCAGCAGCGCACAGGGTGGGAATCAGCCCCAGCATTTT. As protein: CASSAQGGNQPQHF.

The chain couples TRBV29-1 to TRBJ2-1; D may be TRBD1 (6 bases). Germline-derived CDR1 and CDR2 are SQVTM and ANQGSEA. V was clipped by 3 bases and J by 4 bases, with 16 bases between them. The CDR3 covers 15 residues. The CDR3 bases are TGCAGCGTTGAGGACAGCGCTTCCTCTTACAATGAGCAGTTCTTC. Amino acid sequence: CSVEDSASSYNEQFF.

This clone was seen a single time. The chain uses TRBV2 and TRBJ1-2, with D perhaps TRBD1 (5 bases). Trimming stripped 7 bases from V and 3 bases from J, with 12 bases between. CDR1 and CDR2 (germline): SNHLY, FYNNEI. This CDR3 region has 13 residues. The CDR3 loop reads CASTPGRDYGYTF. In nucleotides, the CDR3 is TGTGCCAGCACCCCGGGCAGGGACTATGGCTACACCTTC.

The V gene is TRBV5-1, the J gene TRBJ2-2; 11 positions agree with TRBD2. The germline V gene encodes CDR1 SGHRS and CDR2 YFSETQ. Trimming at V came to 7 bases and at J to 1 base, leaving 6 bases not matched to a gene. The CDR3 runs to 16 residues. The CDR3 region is CASLEGTSGNTGELFF. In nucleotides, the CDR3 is TGCGCCAGCCTGGAAGGGACTAGCGGGAACACCGGGGAGCTGTTTTTT.

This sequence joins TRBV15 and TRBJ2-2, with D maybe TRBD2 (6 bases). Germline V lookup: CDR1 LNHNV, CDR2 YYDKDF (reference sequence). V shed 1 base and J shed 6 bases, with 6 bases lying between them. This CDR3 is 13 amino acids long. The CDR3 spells CATSRAGAGELFF. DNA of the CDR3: TGTGCCACCAGCAGAGCGGGGGCCGGGGAGCTGTTTTTT.

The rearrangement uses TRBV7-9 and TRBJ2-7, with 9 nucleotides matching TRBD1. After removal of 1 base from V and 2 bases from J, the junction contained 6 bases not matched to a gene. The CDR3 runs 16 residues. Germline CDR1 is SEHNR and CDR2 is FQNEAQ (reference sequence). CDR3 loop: CASSLGGTGKAYEQYV. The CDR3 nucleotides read TGTGCCAGCAGCTTAGGTGGGACAGGGAAGGCCTACGAGCAGTACGTC.

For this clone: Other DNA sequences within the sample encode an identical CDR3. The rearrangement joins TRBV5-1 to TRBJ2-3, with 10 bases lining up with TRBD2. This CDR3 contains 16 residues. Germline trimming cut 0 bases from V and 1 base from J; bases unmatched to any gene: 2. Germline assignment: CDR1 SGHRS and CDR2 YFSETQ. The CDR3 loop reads CASSLGLAGGTDTQYF. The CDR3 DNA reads TGCGCCAGCAGCTTGGGTCTAGCGGGGGGCACAGATACGCAGTATTTT.

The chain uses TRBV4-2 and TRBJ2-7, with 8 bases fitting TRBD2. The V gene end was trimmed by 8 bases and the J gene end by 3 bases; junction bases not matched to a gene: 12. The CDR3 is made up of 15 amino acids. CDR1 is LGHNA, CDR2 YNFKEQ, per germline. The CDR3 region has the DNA TGTGCCAGCTCCCCCGGGGGGGAAATTGTCTACGAGCAGTACTTC. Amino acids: CASSPGGEIVYEQYF.